Below, 5 T cell receptor beta chains from the same sample are listed, as sequenced in a study of blood T cell repertoires in COVID-19. Assay: immunoSEQ multiplex PCR; the TCRdb copy retains only in-frame clones and omits some. The repertoire consists of roughly 86,000 clones, with about 80% occurring once and the leading ten covering roughly 2.2%. The specimen was peripheral blood. The receptors derive from a woman aged 70-85 years with acute or convalescent COVID-19.

The CDR3 DNA is TGTGCCAGCAGCTTCAGGGGCTATGGCTACACCTTC. This codes for CASSFRGYGYTF. This chain connects TRBV7-9 to TRBJ1-2; D might be TRBD1 (6 bases). The CDR3 extends over 12 amino acids. Trimming pared 3 bases from V and 4 bases from J, leaving 6 bases between. In germline, CDR1 is SEHNR, CDR2 FQNEAQ (reference sequence).

This sequence joins TRBV2 and TRBJ2-5; 8 bases are a match to TRBD2. Germline V gives CDR1 SNHLY, CDR2 FYNNEI. The CDR3 runs to 15 residues. V lost 6 bases and J lost 5; bases outside the gene matches: 11. CDR3 residues: CASSRREGPEETQYF. The CDR3 DNA reads TGTGCCAGCAGCCGTCGGGAGGGCCCCGAGGAGACCCAGTACTTC.

The rearrangement uses TRBV7-3 and TRBJ2-7; TRBD2 matches 13 bases. The CDR3 spans 15 residues. V trimming: 5 bases; J trimming: 6 bases; junction bases outside the gene matches: 7. CDR1 is SGHTA, CDR2 FQGTGA, per germline. CDR3 loop: CASSLTSGGVGEQYF. The CDR3 coding sequence is TGTGCCAGCAGCCTCACTAGCGGGGGGGTTGGCGAGCAGTACTTC.

The chain uses TRBV5-4 and TRBJ1-4, with a possible D match to TRBD1 (6 bases). Germline V gives CDR1 SGHNT, CDR2 YYREEE (reference sequence). This CDR3 is 14 amino acids long. Trimming took 0 bases from V and 8 from J, leaving 11 bases between them. The CDR3 here is CASSLAGVGEKLFF. The CDR3, as DNA: TGTGCCAGCAGCTTGGCAGGGGTTGGGGAAAAACTGTTTTTT.

This clone was counted a single time. The gene calls are TRBV9 and TRBJ2-7; 8 bases agree with TRBD2. The CDR3 has 15 amino acids. V was clipped by 0 bases and J by 1 base; unmatched bases: 3. Germline values: CDR1 SGDLS, CDR2 YYNGEE. This CDR3 is CASSVGSSGSYEQYF. The CDR3 nucleotides are TGTGCCAGCAGCGTAGGCTCTAGCGGGTCCTACGAGCAGTACTTC. The variable domain in full, with the rest retrieved from reference TRBV9 and TRBJ2-7, is DSGVTQTPKHLITATGQRVTLRCSPRSGDLSVYWYQQSLDQGLQFLIQYYNGEERAKGNILERFSAQQFPDLHSELNLSSLELGDSALYFCASSVGSSGSYEQYFGPGTRLTVT.